This entry lists 6 T cell receptor beta chains sequenced from one sample in a study of human T cells and chemical hapten exposure. Described time point: patch test 1, 2 weeks after DPC sensitization. Sample treatment: therapeutic diphenylcyclopropenone sensitization with weekly scalp DPC. TCRdb analysed the RACE reads with MiXCR anew, one entry per CDR3 protein. The sample has 380,000 or so distinct CDR3 sequences, more than 4.5% seen once; the top ten hold over 2%. Sequenced here: whole blood, sampled in connection with sensitization to the hapten diphenylcyclopropenone (DPC). These receptors were obtained from a woman aged 45 to 65 with alopecia areata. Some clones in this sample may be carry-over from other donors' samples.

This clonotype appeared a few times. J is TRBJ2-3 and V is TRBV5-5; 9 bases fit TRBD1. The V segment lost 4 bases and the J segment 3 bases; nucleotides outside the gene matches: 6. This CDR3 is 15 amino acids long. Germline CDR1 is SGHKS and CDR2 is YYEKEE (reference sequence). The chain's CDR3 is CASSVYRGRTDTQYF. DNA for the CDR3: TGTGCCAGCAGCGTTTACAGGGGGCGTACAGATACGCAGTATTTT.

This clonotype occurred many times. J is TRBJ1-5 and V is TRBV20-1; D call uncertain. This CDR3 has 13 amino acids. The ends were cut back, 1 base at V and 2 bases at J, with 6 bases in the middle. Germline V gene sequence: CDR1 DFQATT, CDR2 SNEGSKA (reference sequence). The CDR3 reads CSARGQGNQPQHF. In DNA, the CDR3 is TGCAGTGCTAGAGGGCAGGGCAATCAGCCCCAGCATTTT.

The V gene is TRBV4-3, the J gene TRBJ2-7; D is unclear. The CDR3 is 15 residues long. The germline V gene has CDR1 LGHNA and CDR2 YSLEER. V was clipped by 0 bases and J by 3 bases, with 12 bases between them. The CDR3 here is CASSQELIDIYEQYF. The CDR3 DNA follows: TGCGCCAGCAGCCAAGAACTGATAGACATCTACGAGCAGTACTTC.

This clonotype was observed at least ten times. The chain couples TRBV6-6 to TRBJ2-5; possibly TRBD1 or TRBD2 for D (5 bases each). The CDR3 contains 15 residues. Germline CDR1 MNHNY, CDR2 SVGAGI (reference sequence). Trimming removed 10 bases at V and 2 bases at J, with 20 bases between. The CDR3 loop reads CATRERSGSQETQYF. The CDR3 DNA follows: TGTGCCACCAGGGAGAGATCGGGTTCTCAAGAGACCCAGTACTTC.

This clonotype was counted many times. This chain links TRBV6-1 with TRBJ2-7; no definite D call. Germline loops: CDR1 MNHNS, CDR2 SASEGT. The V and J ends lost 3 bases and 0 bases respectively, with 12 bases between them. CDR3 length equals 15 residues. In DNA, the CDR3 is TGTGCCAGCAGTGAGATGGTGCCAAGCTCCTACGAGCAGTACTTC. Translating gives CASSEMVPSSYEQYF.

The chain employs TRBV13 and TRBJ2-5, with 8 nucleotides matching TRBD1. Germline CDR1 is PRHDT and CDR2 is FYEKMQ (reference sequence). The CDR3 runs 15 residues. The V gene end was trimmed by 0 bases and the J gene end by 4 bases; junction bases not matched to a gene: 4. DNA for the CDR3: TGTGCCAGCAGCTTAGGAGGACAGGGTCCAGAGACCCAGTACTTC. It is translated as CASSLGGQGPETQYF.